This TCR beta chain was documented in a study of T-cell memory formation after mild COVID-19. Study as a whole: Each donor largely had its own TCR clusters. Study findings and constraints: Researchers found some responding clones in pre-infection memory, a sign that cross-reactive memory joined.

Only a few counts were recorded for this clonotype. The antigen is not known. With 2 bases clipped from V and 5 bases from J, the junction kept 3 bases outside the gene matches. Germline loops: CDR1 SGHKS, CDR2 YYEKEE (reference sequence). This CDR3 region has 14 residues. From 5'RACE with constant-segment primers came TCR alpha and TCR beta cDNA libraries that carried sample barcodes and UMIs. TCRdb ran MiXCR on the 5' RACE reads and lists one entry per CDR3 protein. This sample carries 180,000 or so distinct CDR3 sequences, under 14% of them seen once, and the ten largest clones take more than 3.5%.

What was sequenced was PBMCs or a T cell subset sorted from them (not recorded which). This chain connects TRBV5-5 to TRBJ2-5; TRBD2 matches 10 bases. The TCR comes from a man between 18 and 35 years old who had mild COVID-19 (a few samples of this study predate the infection). Cell type and time point are not known. The DNA of the CDR3 is TGTGCCAGCAGCTTACTAGCGGGGCCTGAGACCCAGTACTTC. Translating it yields CASSLLAGPETQYF.